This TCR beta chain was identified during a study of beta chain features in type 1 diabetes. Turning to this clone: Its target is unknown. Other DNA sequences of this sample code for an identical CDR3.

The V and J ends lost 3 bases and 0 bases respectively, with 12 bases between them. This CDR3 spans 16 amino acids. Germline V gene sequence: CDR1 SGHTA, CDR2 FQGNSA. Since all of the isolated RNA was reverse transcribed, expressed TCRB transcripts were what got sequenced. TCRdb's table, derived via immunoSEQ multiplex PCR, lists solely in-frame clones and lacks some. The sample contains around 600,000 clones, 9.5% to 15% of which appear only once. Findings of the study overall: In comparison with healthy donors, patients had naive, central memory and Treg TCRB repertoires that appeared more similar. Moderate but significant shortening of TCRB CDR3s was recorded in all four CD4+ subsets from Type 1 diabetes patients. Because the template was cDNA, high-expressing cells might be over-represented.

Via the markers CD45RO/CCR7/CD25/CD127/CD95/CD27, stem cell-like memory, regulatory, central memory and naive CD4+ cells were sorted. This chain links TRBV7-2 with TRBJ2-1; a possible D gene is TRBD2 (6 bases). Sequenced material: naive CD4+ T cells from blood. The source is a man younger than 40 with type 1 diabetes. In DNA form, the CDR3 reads TGTGCCAGCAGCTTGGCGGGATCTAGCTCCTACAATGAGCAGTTCTTC. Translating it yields CASSLAGSSSYNEQFF.